Each of the 20 T cell receptor beta chains below was sequenced from the same sample in a study of OX40 agonist ivuxolimab in advanced cancers. Sequencing used immunoSEQ multiplex PCR; TCRdb keeps in-frame clones, though not all of them. The profile shows roughly 60,000 clones, around 85% of them singletons. The sequencing here drew on CD4+ or CD8+ T cells sorted from blood, taken in a trial of the OX40 agonist ivuxolimab. These TCRs come from an adult with an advanced solid tumor such as melanoma, head and neck, liver or kidney cancer.

The chain combines TRBV27 with TRBJ2-1, with D possibly being TRBD1 or TRBD2 (5 bases each). CDR3 length: 15 amino acids. Germline lookup yields CDR1 MNHEY and CDR2 SMNVEV (reference sequence). The V gene lost 6 bases and the J gene lost 1 base, with 13 bases spanning the gap. Here the CDR3 reads CASRGTLDSYNEQFF. The CDR3 DNA is TGTGCCAGCAGAGGGACGCTCGATTCCTACAATGAGCAGTTCTTC.

This chain connects TRBV25-1 to TRBJ2-2; tentatively, D is TRBD2 (6 bases). Germline assignment: CDR1 MGHDK and CDR2 SYGVNS. Trimming cost V 1 base and J 6 bases, with 12 bases left between them. CDR3 size: 15 residues. The CDR3 nucleotides are TGTGCCAGCAGTGAATTCACTCCGGGAGCCGGGGAGCTGTTTTTT. The encoded protein is CASSEFTPGAGELFF.

The chain has TRBV5-4 and TRBJ2-2; perhaps TRBD2 as D (6 bases). The CDR3 has 20 amino acids. The germline gives CDR1 SGHNT, CDR2 YYREEE (reference sequence). Deletions cut 0 bases from V and 6 bases from J, with 27 bases between. The CDR3 region is CASSLGTGTQGLKGPGELFF. In DNA, the CDR3 is TGTGCCAGCAGCTTGGGGACCGGGACTCAGGGCCTGAAGGGTCCCGGGGAGCTGTTTTTT.

V gene TRBV7-8 combines with J gene TRBJ2-5, with D possibly being TRBD2 (5 bases). This CDR3 region has 15 residues. The V and J ends lost 5 bases and 3 bases respectively, with 16 bases between them. CDR1 and CDR2 from the germline V gene are SGHVS and FQNEAQ. For the CDR3, the DNA is TGTGCCAGCAGCGATGCTATTCTAGCCGAAGAGACCCAGTACTTC. This translates into CASSDAILAEETQYF.

The chain links TRBV7-3 to TRBJ2-5; a possible D gene is TRBD2 (5 bases). The V gene's germline CDR1 is SGHTA and CDR2 FQGTGA. Trimming cost V 5 bases and J 2 bases, with 15 bases left between them. CDR3 size: 15 residues. This CDR3 reads CASSVTSGSQETQYF. CDR3 bases: TGTGCCAGCAGCGTCACGAGCGGTTCGCAAGAGACCCAGTACTTC.

The V call is TRBV28, the J call TRBJ1-5, with D unresolved. This CDR3 comprises 14 residues. Trimming left V 5 bases short and J 2 bases short, with 10 bases between. Germline V gene sequence: CDR1 MDHEN, CDR2 SYDVKM. In nucleotides, the CDR3 is TGTGCCAGCAGTGAAAGTATAGGCAATCAGCCCCAGCATTTT. This codes for CASSESIGNQPQHF.

The genes are TRBV7-9 and TRBJ2-1; D call uncertain. This CDR3 contains 15 residues. The germline gives CDR1 SEHNR, CDR2 FQNEAQ (reference sequence). Trimming shortened V by 5 bases and J by 0 bases, and 11 bases separated the two germline ends. CDR3 coding DNA: TGTGCCAGCAGCCATGGGTCCAGCTCCTACAATGAGCAGTTCTTC. It specifies CASSHGSSSYNEQFF.

The chain carries TRBV28 and TRBJ2-5; the D gene is possibly TRBD1 (7 bases). Deletions cut 6 bases from V and 5 bases from J, with 16 bases between. This CDR3 region has 14 residues. CDR1 is MDHEN and CDR2 is SYDVKM in the germline V gene. The chain's CDR3 is CASRDTGDFETQYF. The CDR3 DNA reads TGTGCCAGCAGAGATACAGGGGACTTTGAGACCCAGTACTTC.

This clone was observed once. V usage is TRBV9 and J usage is TRBJ2-3, with 8 nucleotides matching TRBD2. CDR1 and CDR2 from the germline V gene are SGDLS and YYNGEE. V lost 4 bases and J lost 3; bases outside the gene matches: 10. The CDR3 runs 16 residues. The CDR3 DNA follows: TGTGCCAGCAGCTACGGGGGGAGCGGGAGAACAGATACGCAGTATTTT. It encodes CASSYGGSGRTDTQYF.

This clone appeared a few times. The J gene is TRBJ1-5, the V gene TRBV18; 8 bases line up with TRBD1. Germline V CDR1 and CDR2: KGHSH, LQKENI. V lost 5 bases, J lost 5 bases, and 2 bases stayed unmatched. This CDR3 has 13 amino acids. The CDR3 here is CASSGTGDQPQHF. The CDR3 DNA follows: TGTGCCAGCTCAGGGACAGGCGATCAGCCCCAGCATTTT.

The chain links TRBV10-1 to TRBJ2-2, with D hard to call. This CDR3 has 13 residues. The V gene lost 5 bases and the J gene lost 0 bases, with 4 bases spanning the gap. Germline lookup yields CDR1 WNHNN and CDR2 SYGVQD (reference sequence). CDR3 amino acids: CASSPSNTGELFF. The CDR3 coding sequence is TGCGCCAGCAGTCCTTCGAACACCGGGGAGCTGTTTTTT.

The rearrangement uses TRBV11-3 and TRBJ1-5; 7 bases are shared with TRBD1. Unmatched junction bases numbered 13, after V lost 1 base and J lost 1 base. Germline V gives CDR1 SGHNT, CDR2 YENEEA. The CDR3 length is 19 residues. This CDR3 is CASSLAWDRPPMSNQPQHF. CDR3 in DNA: TGTGCCAGCAGCTTAGCATGGGACAGACCCCCGATGAGCAATCAGCCCCAGCATTTT.

This chain connects TRBV6-5 to TRBJ1-1, with 8 bases that match TRBD1. The V and J ends lost 6 bases and 3 bases, in that order; junction bases with no gene match: 9. The CDR3 is made up of 15 amino acids. Germline loops: CDR1 MNHEY, CDR2 SVGAGI. As DNA, the CDR3 is TGTGCCAGCAGCCAAGGACAGGGAACCCACACTGAAGCTTTCTTT. This codes for CASSQGQGTHTEAFF.

This chain links TRBV19 with TRBJ2-3; D is unclear. Trimming removed 3 bases from V and 2 bases from J, with 9 bases in between. The germline V gene encodes CDR1 LNHDA and CDR2 SQIVND (reference sequence). The CDR3 contains 14 residues. The CDR3 DNA sequence: TGTGCCAGTAGTATGGAGCGCTCCACAGATACGCAGTATTTT. This sequence encodes CASSMERSTDTQYF. Drawing the rest from reference TRBV19 and TRBJ2-3, the complete variable domain is DGGITQSPKYLFRKEGQNVTLSCEQNLNHDAMYWYRQDPGQGLRLIYYSQIVNDFQKGDIAEGYSVSREKKESFPLTVTSAQKNPTAFYLCASSMERSTDTQYFGPGTRLTVL.

The J gene is TRBJ2-2, the V gene TRBV6-4; D is perhaps TRBD1 (6 bases). This CDR3 spans 14 amino acids. Germline V gives CDR1 MRHNA, CDR2 SNTAGT. Trimming removed 6 bases from V and 3 bases from J, with 11 bases in between. The CDR3 here is CASRRNRDTGELFF. In nucleotides, the CDR3 is TGTGCCAGCAGGAGAAACAGGGACACCGGGGAGCTGTTTTTT.

The chain's CDR3 is CASSSGLANEQYF. CDR3 DNA: TGTGCCAGCAGCTCGGGACTAGCCAACGAGCAGTACTTC. The chain uses TRBV5-6 and TRBJ2-7, with 9 bases that match TRBD2. Germline V CDR1 and CDR2: SGHDT, YYEEEE. V was pared by 3 bases and J by 5 bases, with 3 bases of the junction left unmatched. CDR3 length: 13 residues.

The rearrangement joins TRBV18 to TRBJ2-1; perhaps TRBD1 as D (6 bases). Germline assignment: CDR1 KGHSH and CDR2 LQKENI. V lost 6 bases, J lost 7 bases, and 16 bases lay in between. The CDR3 totals 14 residues. Written as DNA, the CDR3 is TGTGCCAGCTCCTCGGCCAGGGGTCCGAATGAGCAGTTCTTC. Residues: CASSSARGPNEQFF.

This rearrangement joins TRBV5-6 to TRBJ2-3; 8 bases fit TRBD2. Germline V gene sequence: CDR1 SGHDT, CDR2 YYEEEE. CDR3 length: 15 amino acids. With V trimmed by 2 bases and J by 6 bases, 8 bases remained unmatched. Here the CDR3 reads CASSFTSGPWDTQYF. The DNA for the CDR3 is TGTGCCAGCAGCTTTACTAGCGGCCCTTGGGATACGCAGTATTTT.

The gene calls are TRBV9 and TRBJ2-2, with a possible D match to TRBD1 (6 bases). Trimming left V 3 bases short and J 2 bases short, with 8 bases between. The CDR3 consists of 14 residues. CDR1 is SGDLS, CDR2 YYNGEE, per germline. CDR3 DNA: TGTGCCAGCAGCGGGACAGCTAACACCGGGGAGCTGTTTTTT. Its translation: CASSGTANTGELFF.

This clone was observed a single time. V usage is TRBV7-6 and J usage is TRBJ2-7; 9 positions match TRBD2. J lost 2 bases, V lost 8 bases, and 10 bases had no gene match. Germline V gene sequence: CDR1 SGHVS, CDR2 FNYEAQ. CDR3 size: 15 residues. CDR3 DNA sequence: TGTGCCAGCGCCCTCGATTCTAGCGGGGCCTACGAGCAGTACTTC. As protein: CASALDSSGAYEQYF.